The clone carrying this T cell receptor beta chain appeared many times. Antigen specificity is unknown. This entry belongs to a study of T cell repertoires in cytomegalovirus infection. Overall study context: CMV infection plus the matching HLA type was flagged by public TCR beta signatures. Overall study results and limits: The study found HLA-C-restricted CMV-specific TCR beta clonotypes dominating the ex vivo response. Cumulative public TCR beta family frequency identified carriers of CMV plus the relevant HLA.

The CDR3 spans 14 residues. Per germline, CDR1 MGHDK and CDR2 SYGVNS. Between the trimmed V and J ends, which lost 3 bases and 5 bases, there was a span of 13 bases. TCRdb used MiXCR to reprocess the reads, holding one entry per CDR3 protein. Among 140,000 to 150,000 distinct CDR3 sequences listed, more than 25% were seen once. The gene calls are TRBV25-1 and TRBJ1-1, with D perhaps matching TRBD1 (6 bases). This TCR came from a human donor in good health (CMV status not recorded). Some clones in this sample may be carry-over from other donors' samples. The starting material was CD8+ T cells from cultured PBMCs, obtained from culture after CMV antigen stimulation. CDR3 coding DNA: TGTGCCAGCAGTGAGGCACAGGGATCAACTGAAGCTTTCTTT. This codes for CASSEAQGSTEAFF.